This TCR beta chain comes out of a study of blood T cells in healthy people across ages. Study results and limitations: Long-lived donors had more naive CD4+ cells and higher diversity than aged donors.

A remark on this clonotype: The antigen remains undetermined.

Combining a sample-barcoded 5' primer with a J-beta primer mix, a second PCR ran for roughly 6 to 11 cycles. TCRdb used MiXCR to reprocess the 5' RACE reads, holding one entry per CDR3 protein. The sample consists of 1 million or so distinct CDR3 sequences, almost 25% of them appearing once. The CDR3 contains 14 residues. V was cut by 5 bases and J by 3 bases, with 10 bases left in between. The V gene's germline CDR1 is MNHEY and CDR2 SVGAGI. These data were also reused for a study on T cells of mothers and their children.

This TCR came from a girl aged 2-10 years in good health. The sequenced sample was blood. The V and J genes are TRBV6-5 and TRBJ2-2; the D is unclear. CDR3 in DNA: TGTGCCAGCAGTCAAGCTACTCACACCGGGGAGCTGTTTTTT. Translated: CASSQATHTGELFF.